This T cell receptor (beta chain) comes out of a study of patients and donors after allogeneic stem cell transplantation (dated by TCRdb to the early 2020s). With respect to this clonotype: The target of this receptor is not known. No base quality information exists; no much larger clone differs at one position.

CDR1 is given as SGDLS and CDR2 as YYNGEE, both from the germline V gene. Trimmed from V: 0 bases; trimmed from J: 5 bases; junction bases lacking a gene match: 7. Measured from the cysteine to the phenylalanine, the CDR3 is 17 residues long. The retained sequence is limited to the CDR3, 51 bases, with the frame set at the first base. The library was built by means of RT-PCR. TCRdb records NextSeq 550 as the sequencer. Using fastp trimming at Q25 and MiXCR clonotype assembly, TCRdb reanalyzed the public sequencing data and kept in-frame beta chains. Rows matching on CDR3 protein sequence are summarized as one entry with the most common DNA and genes. Counted in this sample were approximately 410,000 distinct CDR3 sequences; roughly 17% of them appeared once. Roughly 7% of the sample comes from the top ten.

The sequenced sample consisted of blood, either unsorted or a sorted T cell fraction (not recorded which). The sequence is built from TRBV9 and TRBJ2-5, with 13 junctional bases fitting TRBD2. The clonotype originates from a human donor who was either an allogeneic HSCT recipient or a stem cell or donor lymphocyte infusion donor (not recorded which). It is not recorded whose cells these are; they may come from a transplant donor. The CDR3 reads CASSVGGLAGVRETQYF. The DNA reads TGTGCCAGCAGCGTAGGTGGACTAGCGGGAGTCAGGGAGACCCAGTACTTC.